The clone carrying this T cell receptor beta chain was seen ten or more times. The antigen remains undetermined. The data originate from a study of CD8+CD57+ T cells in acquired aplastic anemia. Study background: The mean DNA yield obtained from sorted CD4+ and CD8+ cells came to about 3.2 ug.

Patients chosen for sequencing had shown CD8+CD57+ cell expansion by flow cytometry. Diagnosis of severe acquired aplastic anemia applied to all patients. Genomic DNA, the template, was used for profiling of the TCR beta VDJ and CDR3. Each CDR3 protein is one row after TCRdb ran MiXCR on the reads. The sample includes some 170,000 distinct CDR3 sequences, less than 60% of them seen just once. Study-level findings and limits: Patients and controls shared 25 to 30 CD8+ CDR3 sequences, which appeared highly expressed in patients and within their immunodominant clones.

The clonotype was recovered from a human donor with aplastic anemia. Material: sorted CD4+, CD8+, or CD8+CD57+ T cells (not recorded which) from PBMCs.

The CDR3 DNA sequence: TGCGCCAGCAGCGGAGGACTAGCGGGGGTACAGACCCAGTACTTC. Amino acids: CASSGGLAGVQTQYF. The chain has TRBV5-1 and TRBJ2-5; 13 positions agree with TRBD2. The germline CDR1 and CDR2 sequences are SGHRS and YFSETQ. CDR3 length: 15 residues. V dropped 4 bases and J dropped 6; count of bases not matched to a gene: 6. Looking up the rest from reference TRBV5-1 and TRBJ2-5 gives the full variable domain: KAGVTQTPRYLIKTRGQQVTLSCSPISGHRSVSWYQQTPGQGLQFLFEYFSETQRNKGNFPGRFSGRQFSNSRSEMNVSTLELGDSALYLCASSGGLAGVQTQYFGPGTRLLVL.